A single sample is the source of the 5 T cell receptor beta chains below, sequenced in a study of metastatic and nonmetastatic thyroid tumors. Using MiXCR, TCRdb re-called clones from the PCR reads. The profile covers almost 35,000 clones, with roughly a third appearing a single time and roughly 22% taken by the ten largest. No patient received treatment before thyroid surgery. Sequences were obtained from tumor tissue. The source is a female donor with papillary thyroid cancer or a benign thyroid nodule (not recorded which). Some clones in this sample may be carry-over from other donors' samples.

The chain combines TRBV9 with TRBJ2-7, with 9 positions matching TRBD1. V lost 0 bases, J lost 6 bases, and 7 bases stayed unmatched. Germline CDR1 is SGDLS and CDR2 is YYNGEE. The CDR3 totals 15 residues. This CDR3 is CASSVAGQGFAEQYF. DNA of the CDR3: TGTGCCAGCAGCGTAGCGGGACAGGGTTTCGCCGAGCAGTACTTC.

The gene calls are TRBV3-1 and TRBJ2-7, with D unclear. The germline V and J ends were trimmed by 0 bases and 9 bases, with 15 bases remaining between them. Germline-derived CDR1 and CDR2 are LGHDT and YNNKEL (reference sequence). The CDR3 runs to 14 residues. The CDR3 nucleotides read TGTGCCAGCAGCCAAGAGGGCCGACAAACGGCGCAGTACTTC. Translating it yields CASSQEGRQTAQYF.

This chain joins TRBV6-1 and TRBJ2-5, with 9 positions matching TRBD1. In germline, CDR1 is MNHNS, CDR2 SASEGT. The CDR3 is 15 residues long. The V gene end was trimmed by 3 bases and the J gene end by 4 bases; junction bases not matched to a gene: 6. The CDR3 sequence: CASSDKGQGLETQYF. DNA for the CDR3: TGTGCCAGCAGTGACAAGGGACAGGGTTTAGAGACCCAGTACTTC.

The genes are TRBV11-2 and TRBJ2-2; TRBD2 aligns across 12 bases. This CDR3 comprises 16 residues. V was clipped by 6 bases and J by 2 bases; unmatched bases: 4. Germline V lookup: CDR1 SGHAT, CDR2 FQNNGV. In DNA, the CDR3 is TGTGCCAGCAGGGAACTAGCGGGAGGTAACACCGGGGAGCTGTTTTTT. Its translation is CASRELAGGNTGELFF.

This clone is categorized as large. The rearrangement uses TRBV6-2 or TRBV6-3 and TRBJ2-5, with TRBD2 matching 13 bases. The V segment lost 5 bases and the J segment 5 bases; nucleotides outside the gene matches: 8. Per germline, CDR1 MNHEY and CDR2 SVGEGT. The CDR3 loop spans 16 amino acids. CDR3 nucleotides: TGTGCCAGCAGTCTGGGGACTAGCGGGATGGGGGAGACCCAGTACTTC. Its translation is CASSLGTSGMGETQYF.